Listed here are 11 T cell receptor beta chains from one sample, sequenced in a study of regulatory T cells in long-lasting Graves disease. The time point was: newly diagnosed GD, antithyroid drugs for less than 3 months. After RNA was extracted from PBMCs, the TCR library was made from it. TCR beta libraries were built with iRepertoire HTBI primers and Arm-PCR of CDR3 regions. A single record per CDR3 protein comes from TCRdb applying MiXCR to the multiplex PCR reads. The sample records about 420,000 distinct CDR3 sequences, over 15% being singletons. This sample also appeared in a second study, on T cells in Graves' hyperthyroidism and ophthalmopathy.

The sequences come from peripheral blood mononuclear cells (PBMCs), collected at new diagnosis, from a patient treated with antithyroid drugs. These TCRs come from a young woman with Graves disease.

Points on this clonotype: This sequence may be a read error, since a much larger clone differs from it by one base. The chain has TRBV7-2 and TRBJ2-2, with D tentatively TRBD2 (5 bases). Germline V lookup: CDR1 SGHTA, CDR2 FQGNSA. With 4 bases removed from V and 5 bases from J, the gap between germline ends came to 17 bases. The CDR3 sequence is 16 residues long. The CDR3 region has the DNA TGTGCCAGCAGCTCTTCTAGCAGGAAGTCAACCGGGGAGCTGTTTTTT. Protein product: CASSSSSRKSTGELFF.

In this sample, this clonotype turned up a few times. The chain carries TRBV6-1 and TRBJ1-4; D possibly corresponds to TRBD1 (6 bases). V lost 7 bases to trimming and J lost 1 base, with 10 bases between them. This CDR3 comprises 14 residues. The germline V gene encodes CDR1 MNHNS and CDR2 SASEGT. The CDR3 is CASNRDGTNEKLFF. The CDR3 nucleotides are TGTGCCAGCAACAGGGACGGAACTAATGAAAAACTGTTTTTT.

This clonotype was recorded a few times. The V call is TRBV6-2 or TRBV6-3, the J call TRBJ1-1; D not certain. Trimming removed 2 bases from V and 4 bases from J, with 14 bases in between. The CDR3 runs 15 residues. Germline V CDR1 and CDR2: MNHEY, SVGEGT. CDR3: CASSYPYPGFTEAFF. CDR3 nucleotides: TGTGCCAGCAGTTACCCCTACCCGGGGTTCACTGAAGCTTTCTTT.

This clonotype was detected only once. One base separates it from a far larger clone, so it is likely a read error. The chain couples TRBV7-8 to TRBJ2-5; 12 bases are a match to TRBD2. The CDR3 runs to 15 residues. V dropped 6 bases and J dropped 3; count of bases not matched to a gene: 5. Germline CDR1 and CDR2: SGHVS and FQNEAQ. This CDR3 reads CASSRTSGNKETQYF. In DNA form, the CDR3 reads TGTGCCAGCAGTCGGACTAGCGGGAATAAAGAGACCCAGTACTTC.

This clonotype has a count of ten or more. V is TRBV18 and J is TRBJ1-5; perhaps TRBD1 as D (6 bases). The CDR3 is 14 amino acids. From germline, CDR1 is KGHSH and CDR2 LQKENI. V lost 2 bases and J 3 bases, leaving 8 bases between the germline ends. The DNA of the CDR3 is TGTGCCAGCTCACCAGGGGGGGCCAATCAGCCCCAGCATTTT. It is translated as CASSPGGANQPQHF.

This clonotype has ten or more counts. This chain uses TRBV5-1 with TRBJ2-1; 7 nucleotides line up with TRBD2. Germline V gives CDR1 SGHRS, CDR2 YFSETQ. The CDR3 runs 14 residues. Unmatched junction bases numbered 6, after V lost 0 bases and J lost 9 bases. For the CDR3, the DNA is TGCGCCAGCAGCTTGGTTGCACTAGCGACTGAGCAGTTCTTC. It yields the protein CASSLVALATEQFF. The variable domain in full, with the rest retrieved from reference TRBV5-1 and TRBJ2-1, is KAGVTQTPRYLIKTRGQQVTLSCSPISGHRSVSWYQQTPGQGLQFLFEYFSETQRNKGNFPGRFSGRQFSNSRSEMNVSTLELGDSALYLCASSLVALATEQFFGPGTRLTVL.

This clonotype was seen at least ten times. This chain connects TRBV6-1 to TRBJ2-7; 7 positions match TRBD2. The V gene end was trimmed by 6 bases and the J gene end by 7 bases; junction bases not matched to a gene: 9. Germline V gives CDR1 MNHNS, CDR2 SASEGT. The length of the CDR3 is 13 residues. CDR3 DNA sequence: TGTGCCAGCAGAAGCGGGAATCGTCGGGAGCAGTACTTC. Translating it yields CASRSGNRREQYF.

Remarks on this clonotype: The germline gene is not matched at one end of the junction; a read error may be the cause. V gene TRBV9 combines with J gene TRBJ1-2; weak D call: TRBD1 (6 bases). CDR3 length: 14 amino acids. Germline CDR1 and CDR2: SGDLS and YYNGEE. The CDR3 region is CASSVGDTNYSYTF. CDR3 nucleotide sequence: TGTGCCAGCAGCGTAGGGGACACCAACTATAGCTACACCTTC.

The chain combines TRBV6-1 with TRBJ2-5, with D perhaps matching TRBD2 (6 bases). Trimming removed 4 bases at V and 2 bases at J, with 14 bases between. Germline V gene lookup returns CDR1 MNHNS and CDR2 SASEGT. The CDR3 sequence is 15 residues long. In nucleotides, the CDR3 is TGTGCCAGCAGTGGGGGCCGGGGGTTTCAAGAGACCCAGTACTTC. Its protein product is CASSGGRGFQETQYF.

This clonotype was counted ten times or more. The J gene is TRBJ1-1, the V gene TRBV6-1; tentative D call: TRBD1 (6 bases). The germline V gene encodes CDR1 MNHNS and CDR2 SASEGT. Trimming shortened V by 6 bases and J by 3 bases, and 11 bases separated the two germline ends. The CDR3 contains 13 residues. DNA of the CDR3: TGTGCCAGCAGCTTACAGGGTTACACTGAAGCTTTCTTT. Its protein is CASSLQGYTEAFF.

The rearrangement joins TRBV25-1 to TRBJ2-2, with no clear D. This CDR3 comprises 12 residues. Trimming cost V 2 bases and J 2 bases, with 0 bases left between them. Germline-derived CDR1 and CDR2 are MGHDK and SYGVNS. For the CDR3, the DNA is TGTGCCAGCAGTGAAAACACCGGGGAGCTGTTTTTT. This encodes CASSENTGELFF.